Below, one T cell receptor (beta chain) is given with its context. Antigen: not known. The CDR3 has 13 residues. The germline V gene encodes CDR1 GTSNPN and CDR2 SVGIG (reference sequence). Between the trimmed V and J ends, which lost 2 bases and 12 bases, there was a span of 20 bases. The sample is drawn from a study of T cell responses to AZD1222 COVID-19 vaccine. General study findings and limits: Unmutated variant regions are reportedly the target of nearly half of TCRs that are spike-specific.

The table came from immunoSEQ multiplex PCR; TCRdb's copy has only in-frame clones and leaves some out. The sample lists roughly 150,000 clones, approximately 90% occurring once. The sequence derives from an adult who received the AZD1222 COVID-19 vaccine. The sequences come from peripheral blood, collected 28 days after the second AZD1222 dose. The chain employs TRBV30 and TRBJ2-7; D gene ambiguous. In DNA, the CDR3 is TGTGCCTGGAGTATCTTCGGGCCCTCGAAGAGGTACTTC. Translation: CAWSIFGPSKRYF.